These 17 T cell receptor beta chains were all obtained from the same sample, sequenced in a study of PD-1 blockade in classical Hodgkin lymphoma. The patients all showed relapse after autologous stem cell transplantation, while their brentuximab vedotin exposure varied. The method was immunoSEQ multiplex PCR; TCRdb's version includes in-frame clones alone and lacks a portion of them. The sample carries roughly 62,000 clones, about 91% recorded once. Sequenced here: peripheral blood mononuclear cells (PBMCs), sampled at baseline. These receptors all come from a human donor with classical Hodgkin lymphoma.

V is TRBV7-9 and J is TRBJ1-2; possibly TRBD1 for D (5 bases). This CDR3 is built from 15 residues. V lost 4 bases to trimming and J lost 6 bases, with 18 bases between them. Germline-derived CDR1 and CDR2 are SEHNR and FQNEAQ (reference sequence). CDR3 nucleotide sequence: TGTGCCAGCAGCTCAACGCCACAGGATCAGCATGGCTACACCTTC. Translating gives CASSSTPQDQHGYTF.

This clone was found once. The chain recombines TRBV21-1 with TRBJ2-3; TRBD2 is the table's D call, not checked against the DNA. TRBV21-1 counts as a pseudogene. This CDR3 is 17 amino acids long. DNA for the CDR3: TGTGCCAGCAGTCCTAGATCGCTAGCGGGGGACACAGATACGCAGTATTTT. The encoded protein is CASSPRSLAGDTDTQYF.

CDR3: CASSDTGGTEAFF. The CDR3 DNA sequence: TGCGCCAGCAGTGATACAGGGGGCACTGAAGCTTTCTTT. The chain carries TRBV10-2 and TRBJ1-1; 8 nucleotides line up with TRBD1. This CDR3 is built from 13 residues. Trimming cost V 3 bases and J 4 bases; bases outside gene matches: 1. Germline CDR1 reads WSHSY; CDR2 reads SAAADI.

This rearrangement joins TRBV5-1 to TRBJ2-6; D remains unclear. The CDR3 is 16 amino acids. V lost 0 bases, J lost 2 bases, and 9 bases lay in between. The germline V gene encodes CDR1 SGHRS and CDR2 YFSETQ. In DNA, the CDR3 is TGCGCCAGCAGCTTGGACCGGGTGACTGGGGCCAACGTCCTGACTTTC. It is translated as CASSLDRVTGANVLTF.

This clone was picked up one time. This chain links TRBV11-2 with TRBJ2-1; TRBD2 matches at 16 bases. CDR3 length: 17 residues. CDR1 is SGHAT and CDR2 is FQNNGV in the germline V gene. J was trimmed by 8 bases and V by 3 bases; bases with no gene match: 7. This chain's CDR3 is CASSFTGLAGGFDEQFF. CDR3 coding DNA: TGTGCCAGCAGCTTTACGGGACTAGCGGGGGGGTTTGATGAGCAGTTCTTC.

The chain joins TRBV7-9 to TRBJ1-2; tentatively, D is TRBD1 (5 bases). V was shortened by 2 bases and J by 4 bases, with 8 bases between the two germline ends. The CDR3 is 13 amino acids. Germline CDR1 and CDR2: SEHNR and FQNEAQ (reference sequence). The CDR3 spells CASSLLQGYGYTF. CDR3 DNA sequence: TGTGCCAGCAGCTTACTGCAGGGCTATGGCTACACCTTC.

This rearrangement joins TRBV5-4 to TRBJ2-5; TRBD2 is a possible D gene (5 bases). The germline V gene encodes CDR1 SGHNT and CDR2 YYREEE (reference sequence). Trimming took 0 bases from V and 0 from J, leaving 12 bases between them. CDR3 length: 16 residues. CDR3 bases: TGTGCCAGCAGCTTGGACCCGCGGGCGGACCAAGAGACCCAGTACTTC. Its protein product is CASSLDPRADQETQYF.

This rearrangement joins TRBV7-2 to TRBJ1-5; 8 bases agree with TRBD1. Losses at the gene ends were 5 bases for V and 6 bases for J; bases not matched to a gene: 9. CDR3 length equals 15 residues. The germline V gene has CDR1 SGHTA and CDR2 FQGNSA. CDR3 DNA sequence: TGTGCCAGCAGCCCGGAACAGGGGGAGACTCAGCCCCAGCATTTT. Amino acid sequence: CASSPEQGETQPQHF.

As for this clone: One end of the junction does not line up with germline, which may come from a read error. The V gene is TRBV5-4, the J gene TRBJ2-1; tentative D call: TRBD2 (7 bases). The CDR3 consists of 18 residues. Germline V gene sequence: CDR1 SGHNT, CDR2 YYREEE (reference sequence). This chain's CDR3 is CASTLSGGWRETYNEQFF. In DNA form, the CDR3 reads TGTGCCAGCACCTTGTCGGGGGGCTGGCGAGAAACCTACAATGAGCAGTTCTTC. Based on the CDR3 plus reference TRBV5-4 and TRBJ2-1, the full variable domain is ETGVTQSPTHLIKTRGQQVTLRCSSQSGHNTVSWYQQALGQGPQFIFQYYREEENGRGNFPPRFSGLQFPNYSSELNVNALELDDSALYLCASTLSGGWRETYNEQFFGPGTRLTVL.

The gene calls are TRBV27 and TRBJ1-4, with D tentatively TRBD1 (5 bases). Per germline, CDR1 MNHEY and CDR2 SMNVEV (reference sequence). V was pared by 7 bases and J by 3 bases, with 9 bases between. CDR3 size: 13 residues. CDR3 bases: TGTGCCAGCACAGGGTCTCCTAATGAAAAACTGTTTTTT. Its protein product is CASTGSPNEKLFF.

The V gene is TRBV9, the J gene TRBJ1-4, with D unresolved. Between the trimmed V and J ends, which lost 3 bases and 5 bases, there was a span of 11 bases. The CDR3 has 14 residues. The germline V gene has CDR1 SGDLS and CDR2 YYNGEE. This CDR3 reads CASSGSPTNEKLFF. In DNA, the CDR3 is TGTGCCAGCAGCGGCTCACCCACCAATGAAAAACTGTTTTTT.

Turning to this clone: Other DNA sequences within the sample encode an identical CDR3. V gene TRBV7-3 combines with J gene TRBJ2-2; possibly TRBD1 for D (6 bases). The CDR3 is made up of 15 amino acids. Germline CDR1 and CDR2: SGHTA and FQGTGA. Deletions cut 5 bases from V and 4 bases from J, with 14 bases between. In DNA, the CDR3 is TGTGCCAGCAGCCTACAGGGTGGAGGCACCGGGGAGCTGTTTTTT. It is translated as CASSLQGGGTGELFF.

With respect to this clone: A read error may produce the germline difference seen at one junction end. The CDR3 region is CATQRGLAGGQPYHEQFF. CDR3 DNA sequence: TGTGCCACCCAACGAGGGCTAGCGGGGGGACAACCCTACCATGAGCAGTTCTTC. The J gene is TRBJ2-1, the V gene TRBV13; 11 nucleotides line up with TRBD2. This CDR3 comprises 18 residues. Looked up from germline, CDR1 is PRHDT and CDR2 is FYEKMQ (reference sequence).

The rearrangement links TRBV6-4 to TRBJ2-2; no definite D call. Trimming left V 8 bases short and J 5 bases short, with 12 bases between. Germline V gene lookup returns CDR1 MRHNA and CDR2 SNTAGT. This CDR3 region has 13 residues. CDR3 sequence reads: CASAIDTTGELFF. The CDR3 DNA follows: TGTGCCAGCGCCATCGACACAACCGGGGAGCTGTTTTTT.

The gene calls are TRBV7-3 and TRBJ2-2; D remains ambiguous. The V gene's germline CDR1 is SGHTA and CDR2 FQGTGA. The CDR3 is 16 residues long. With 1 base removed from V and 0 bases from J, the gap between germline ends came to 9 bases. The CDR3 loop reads CASSLIGSANTGELFF. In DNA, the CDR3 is TGTGCCAGCAGCTTAATAGGCAGCGCGAACACCGGGGAGCTGTTTTTT.

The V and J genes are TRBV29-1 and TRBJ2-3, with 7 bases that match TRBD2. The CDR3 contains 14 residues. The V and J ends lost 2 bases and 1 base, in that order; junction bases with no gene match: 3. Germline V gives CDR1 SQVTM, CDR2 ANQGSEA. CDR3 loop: CSVERAGGTDTQYF. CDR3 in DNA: TGCAGCGTTGAACGGGCGGGAGGCACAGATACGCAGTATTTT.

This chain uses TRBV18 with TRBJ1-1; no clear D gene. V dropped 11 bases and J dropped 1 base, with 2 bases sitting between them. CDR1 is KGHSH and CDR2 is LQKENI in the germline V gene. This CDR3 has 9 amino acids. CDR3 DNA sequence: TGTGCCGGGAACACTGAAGCTTTCTTT. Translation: CAGNTEAFF.